The source of this T cell receptor (beta chain) is a study of blood T cell repertoires in COVID-19. At the level of the study: Samples representing acute and convalescent COVID-19 were sourced from the United States, Italy and Spain.

Original data processing: Amplification with reference gene primers provided the estimates of nucleated cell counts. The data were produced by immunoSEQ multiplex PCR, yet TCRdb's version contains in-frame clones alone and is incomplete. The V and J calls and clone size are taken from that table; D and trimming were inferred from the DNA. Of about 83,000 clones listed, roughly 80% are singletons. The receptor was isolated from a woman at least 80 years old with acute or convalescent COVID-19. Sequencing was performed on peripheral blood.

The DNA of the CDR3 is TGTGCCAGCAGTTTCCGAGGACTCCCGAATAATTCACCCCTCCACTTT. It yields the protein CASSFRGLPNNSPLHF. V is TRBV27 and J is TRBJ1-6; D unresolved. The CDR3 runs to 16 residues. The V gene's germline CDR1 is MNHEY and CDR2 SMNVEV (reference sequence). V lost 3 bases to trimming and J lost 5 bases, with 14 bases between them.